This TCR beta chain was documented in a study of PD-1 blockade in mismatch repair-deficient tumors. To note about this clone: What it binds is not known.

Study-wide results and caveats: Tumor-resident clones, often absent from pretreatment blood, expanded after pembrolizumab and then contracted.

Assay: immunoSEQ multiplex PCR; the TCRdb copy retains only in-frame clones and omits some. The sample lists approximately 37,000 clones; 85% were seen once. The clonotype comes from an adult with mismatch repair-deficient cancer. The sequenced sample was peripheral blood, obtained approximately 1.5 years after starting pembrolizumab.

The CDR3 DNA follows: TGTGCCAGTAGTCAAACAGGGCTTGAGCAGTTCTTC. Its translation: CASSQTGLEQFF. The rearrangement uses TRBV19 and TRBJ2-1; D is possibly TRBD1 (6 bases). V was clipped by 5 bases and J by 9 bases, with 11 bases between them. The CDR3 sequence is 12 residues long. In germline, CDR1 is LNHDA, CDR2 SQIVND (reference sequence).